This entry is about one T cell receptor beta chain. Its antigen is unknown. The source of the sample is a study of T cells in Graves' hyperthyroidism and ophthalmopathy. This CDR3 region has 14 residues. The junction had 7 bases not matched to a gene; V was cut back by 6 bases and J by 3 bases. From germline, CDR1 is DFQATT and CDR2 SNEGSKA (reference sequence). Exclusion of patients followed from uncontrolled infection, other autoimmune disease, pregnancy or lactation. The diagnostic basis comprised clinical symptoms, serum thyroxine and TRAb, thyroid ultrasound and orbital computed tomography. Template material for amplifying TCR beta CDR3 regions consisted of RNA transcripts. With the HTBI primer set, the TCR CDR3 went through a first round of RT-PCR. TCRdb analysed the multiplex PCR reads with MiXCR anew, one entry per CDR3 protein. The repertoire holds around 660,000 distinct CDR3 sequences, with 45% as singletons.

Regarding the study as a whole: Stable hyperthyroidism and ophthalmopathy were separated using 13 V-J signatures. Ophthalmopathy, which appeared later, was predicted by the model a median approximately 6 months before onset.

Specimen: peripheral blood or thyroid tissue (not recorded which). V gene TRBV20-1 combines with J gene TRBJ2-7; TRBD1 aligns across 11 bases. The TCR comes from an adult man with Graves' disease, either hyperthyroidism or ophthalmopathy (not recorded which). The CDR3 DNA follows: TGCAGTGCACCTGGACAGGGGGCTAACTACGAGCAGTACTTC. Translating it yields CSAPGQGANYEQYF.